These 14 T cell receptor beta chains came from one sample sequenced in a study of cytomegalovirus exposure and HLA in healthy donors. PCR amplification relied on 60 Vbeta primers (plus 13 Jbeta primers). Clones were sequenced by immunoSEQ multiplex PCR, and TCRdb holds only the in-frame ones, with some missing. The sample includes roughly 89,000 clones, 80% of them seen just once. Sample: PBMCs. The receptors stem from a young man in good health and CMV-seronegative.

This rearrangement joins TRBV10-3 to TRBJ2-3; 14 bases agree with TRBD2. Germline CDR1 and CDR2: ENHRY and SYGVKD. This CDR3 has 18 amino acids. With V trimmed by 6 bases and J by 3 bases, 11 bases remained unmatched. The CDR3 DNA reads TGTGCCATCAGCGAAGCCGGGACTAGCGGGGGCCAAACAGATACGCAGTATTTT. It yields the protein CAISEAGTSGGQTDTQYF.

Only a few counts were recorded for this clone. The rearrangement links TRBV18 to TRBJ1-1; D ambiguous. V dropped 3 bases and J dropped 7 bases, with 12 bases sitting between them. The germline gives CDR1 KGHSH, CDR2 LQKENI. This CDR3 has 13 amino acids. The CDR3 nucleotides are TGTGCCAGCTCACCCTACAGTGCAGGTGAAGCTTTCTTT. Residues: CASSPYSAGEAFF.

The chain carries TRBV9 and TRBJ1-1; 8 bases line up with TRBD1. The CDR3 is 14 amino acids. The germline V gene has CDR1 SGDLS and CDR2 YYNGEE. Trimming cost V 4 bases and J 5 bases; bases outside gene matches: 7. CDR3 sequence reads: CASSRRGLGTEAFF. The CDR3 DNA follows: TGTGCCAGCAGCCGCAGGGGGCTAGGGACTGAAGCTTTCTTT.

This clone was picked up a small number of times. This chain uses TRBV7-9 with TRBJ1-1, with 8 bases identical to TRBD1. CDR3 length equals 13 residues. Germline V gives CDR1 SEHNR, CDR2 FQNEAQ (reference sequence). V was pared by 1 base and J by 5 bases, with 0 bases of the junction left unmatched. The DNA for the CDR3 is TGTGCCAGCAGCTTAGGACAGGGGACTGAAGCTTTCTTT. Residues: CASSLGQGTEAFF. The whole variable domain, filled in from reference TRBV7-9 and TRBJ1-1, reads DTGVSQNPRHKITKRGQNVTFRCDPISEHNRLYWYRQTLGQGPEFLTYFQNEAQLEKSRLLSDRFSAERPKGSFSTLEIQRTEQGDSAMYLCASSLGQGTEAFFGQGTRLTVV.

The chain combines TRBV6-1 with TRBJ2-3, with unresolved D. Germline CDR1 is MNHNS and CDR2 is SASEGT. This CDR3 region has 13 residues. The germline V and J ends were trimmed by 6 bases and 4 bases, with 11 bases remaining between them. Here the CDR3 DNA reads TGTGCCAGCAGCTCAAGGCAGGCAGATACGCAGTATTTT. This encodes CASSSRQADTQYF.

J is TRBJ2-3 and V is TRBV30; TRBD2 aligns across 10 bases. Trimming removed 2 bases from V and 4 bases from J; junction bases left unmatched: 6. The CDR3 loop spans 15 amino acids. CDR1 is GTSNPN and CDR2 is SVGIG in the germline V gene (reference sequence). As DNA, the CDR3 is TGTGCCTGGAGTCCTAGCGGGGGAGCGGCAGATACGCAGTATTTT. This translates into CAWSPSGGAADTQYF.

The chain recombines TRBV5-4 with TRBJ1-1; D gene uncertain. The CDR3 sequence is 12 residues long. Trimming took 1 base from V and 1 from J, leaving 2 bases between them. Looked up from germline, CDR1 is SGHNT and CDR2 is YYREEE (reference sequence). CDR3 amino acids: CASSLRNTEAFF. For the CDR3, the DNA is TGTGCCAGCAGCTTGCGGAACACTGAAGCTTTCTTT.

The table lists this clone with a count of one. This rearrangement joins TRBV5-1 to TRBJ1-3, with a tentative D call TRBD1 (5 bases). V was clipped by 4 bases and J by 0 bases, with 11 bases between them. This CDR3 is 15 amino acids long. Germline V gene sequence: CDR1 SGHRS, CDR2 YFSETQ. The chain's CDR3 is CASSRGTDSGNTIYF. The CDR3, as DNA: TGCGCCAGCAGCCGCGGGACGGACTCTGGAAACACCATATATTTT.

The rearrangement uses TRBV6-5 and TRBJ1-1; TRBD1 aligns across 7 bases. The ends lost 5 bases at V and 5 bases at J; junction bases unmatched: 8. Germline assignment: CDR1 MNHEY and CDR2 SVGAGI. The CDR3 covers 14 residues. CDR3: CASSTDRVGTEAFF. In DNA, the CDR3 is TGTGCCAGCAGTACCGACAGGGTTGGGACTGAAGCTTTCTTT.

Only a few counts were recorded for this clone. The chain has TRBV10-1 and TRBJ2-7, with 9 bases identical to TRBD1. Germline V gives CDR1 WNHNN, CDR2 SYGVQD (reference sequence). CDR3 length: 12 residues. V was clipped by 11 bases and J by 4 bases; unmatched bases: 6. The CDR3 here is CAGDRVTYEQYF. The CDR3 bases are TGCGCCGGGGACAGGGTAACGTACGAGCAGTACTTC.

The CDR3 DNA reads TGTGCCAGCAGCCCTAGGGCGACAGGGGACCTTTCCTACGAGCAGTACTTC. Protein product: CASSPRATGDLSYEQYF. The chain employs TRBV7-9 and TRBJ2-7, with 8 bases lining up with TRBD1. V dropped 5 bases and J dropped 1; count of bases not matched to a gene: 13. The germline CDR1 and CDR2 sequences are SEHNR and FQNEAQ (reference sequence). There are 17 residues in the CDR3.

This chain uses TRBV11-2 with TRBJ1-3; D is undetermined. CDR1 is SGHAT, CDR2 FQNNGV, per germline. The CDR3 extends over 16 amino acids. V lost 3 bases and J 0 bases, leaving 12 bases between the germline ends. As DNA, the CDR3 is TGTGCCAGCAGCTTGACCCAGGTGTCCTCTGGAAACACCATATATTTT. As protein: CASSLTQVSSGNTIYF.

The V gene is TRBV6-6, the J gene TRBJ1-1, with D possibly matching TRBD1 (5 bases). The length of the CDR3 is 14 residues. Germline V gene data show CDR1 as MNHNY and CDR2 as SVGAGI (reference sequence). Trimming cost V 0 bases and J 1 base, with 6 bases left between them. The CDR3 nucleotides are TGTGCCAGCAGTTACTCGACAGCGAACACTGAAGCTTTCTTT. As protein: CASSYSTANTEAFF.

This rearrangement joins TRBV18 to TRBJ1-2; no clear D. The CDR3 loop spans 14 amino acids. V lost 3 bases and J lost 4, with 12 bases in between. Looked up from germline, CDR1 is KGHSH and CDR2 is LQKENI. The CDR3 sequence is CASSPNPGSYGYTF. The CDR3 bases are TGTGCCAGCTCACCGAATCCAGGCAGCTATGGCTACACCTTC. The full variable domain, rest sourced from reference TRBV18 and TRBJ1-2, is NAGVMQNPRHLVRRRGQEARLRCSPMKGHSHVYWYRQLPEEGLKFMVYLQKENIIDESGMPKERFSAEFPKEGPSILRIQQVVRGDSAAYFCASSPNPGSYGYTFGSGTRLTVV.